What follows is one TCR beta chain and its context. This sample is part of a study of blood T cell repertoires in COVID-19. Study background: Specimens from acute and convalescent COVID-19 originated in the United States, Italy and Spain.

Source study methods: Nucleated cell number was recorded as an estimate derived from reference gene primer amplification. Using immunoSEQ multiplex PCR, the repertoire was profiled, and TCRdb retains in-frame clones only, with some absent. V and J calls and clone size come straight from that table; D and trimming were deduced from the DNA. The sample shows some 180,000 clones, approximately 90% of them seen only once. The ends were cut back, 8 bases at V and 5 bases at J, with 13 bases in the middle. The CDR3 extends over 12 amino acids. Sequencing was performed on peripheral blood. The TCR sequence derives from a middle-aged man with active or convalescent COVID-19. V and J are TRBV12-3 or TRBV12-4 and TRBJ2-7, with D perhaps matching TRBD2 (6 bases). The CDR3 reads CASRGTGDEQYF. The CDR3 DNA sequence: TGTGCCAGCCGTGGGACGGGGGACGAGCAGTACTTC.